This T cell receptor (beta chain) emerged from a study of cytomegalovirus exposure and HLA in healthy donors. As to this clone: Antigen specificity is unknown.

This CDR3 has 13 amino acids. The V gene's germline CDR1 is MNHNY and CDR2 SVGAGI (reference sequence). Trimming cost V 2 bases and J 6 bases, with 9 bases left between them. General observations from the study: When a later analysis compared HLA-associated TCR beta chains with equally common others, the HLA-associated chains turned out to be more clonally expanded and to have lower generation probabilities. Relative to the approximately 670-donor mean, N-insertions were reportedly fewer in an Asian-associated ancestry cluster in a later analysis. A later analysis appeared to link common viral pathogens to several of the most significant clusters.

The study ran its PCR with 60 Vbeta and 13 Jbeta primers. Per the authors' pipeline: An analysis performed later counted about 80 million unique TCR beta chains (approximately 10 million of them shared). The method was immunoSEQ multiplex PCR; TCRdb's version includes in-frame clones alone and lacks a portion of them. The V and J calls and the clone size are those of that table, but D and trimming were determined from the DNA. The data show some 200,000 clones, around 79% seen once. The sample was PBMCs. The clonotype originates from a girl aged 5 to 17 in good health and CMV-seropositive. The chain carries TRBV6-6 and TRBJ2-3; D is unresolved. CDR3 residues: CASSYGEADTQYF. Written as DNA, the CDR3 is TGTGCCAGCAGTTACGGAGAGGCGGATACGCAGTATTTT.